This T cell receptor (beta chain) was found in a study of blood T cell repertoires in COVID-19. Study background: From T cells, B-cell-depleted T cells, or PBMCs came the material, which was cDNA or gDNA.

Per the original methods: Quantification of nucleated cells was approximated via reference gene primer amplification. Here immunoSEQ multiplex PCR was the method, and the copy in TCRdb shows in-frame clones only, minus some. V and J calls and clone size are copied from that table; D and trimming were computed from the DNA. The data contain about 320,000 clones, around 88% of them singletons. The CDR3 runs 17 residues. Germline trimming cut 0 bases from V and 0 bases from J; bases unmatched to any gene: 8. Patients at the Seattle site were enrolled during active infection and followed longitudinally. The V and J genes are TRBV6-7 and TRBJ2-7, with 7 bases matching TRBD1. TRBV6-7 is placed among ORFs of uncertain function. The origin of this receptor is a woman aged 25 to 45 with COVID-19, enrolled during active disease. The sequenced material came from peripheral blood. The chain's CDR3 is CASSYSRTGASSYEQYV. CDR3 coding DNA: TGTGCCAGCAGTTACTCGCGGACAGGCGCGAGCTCCTACGAGCAGTACGTC.